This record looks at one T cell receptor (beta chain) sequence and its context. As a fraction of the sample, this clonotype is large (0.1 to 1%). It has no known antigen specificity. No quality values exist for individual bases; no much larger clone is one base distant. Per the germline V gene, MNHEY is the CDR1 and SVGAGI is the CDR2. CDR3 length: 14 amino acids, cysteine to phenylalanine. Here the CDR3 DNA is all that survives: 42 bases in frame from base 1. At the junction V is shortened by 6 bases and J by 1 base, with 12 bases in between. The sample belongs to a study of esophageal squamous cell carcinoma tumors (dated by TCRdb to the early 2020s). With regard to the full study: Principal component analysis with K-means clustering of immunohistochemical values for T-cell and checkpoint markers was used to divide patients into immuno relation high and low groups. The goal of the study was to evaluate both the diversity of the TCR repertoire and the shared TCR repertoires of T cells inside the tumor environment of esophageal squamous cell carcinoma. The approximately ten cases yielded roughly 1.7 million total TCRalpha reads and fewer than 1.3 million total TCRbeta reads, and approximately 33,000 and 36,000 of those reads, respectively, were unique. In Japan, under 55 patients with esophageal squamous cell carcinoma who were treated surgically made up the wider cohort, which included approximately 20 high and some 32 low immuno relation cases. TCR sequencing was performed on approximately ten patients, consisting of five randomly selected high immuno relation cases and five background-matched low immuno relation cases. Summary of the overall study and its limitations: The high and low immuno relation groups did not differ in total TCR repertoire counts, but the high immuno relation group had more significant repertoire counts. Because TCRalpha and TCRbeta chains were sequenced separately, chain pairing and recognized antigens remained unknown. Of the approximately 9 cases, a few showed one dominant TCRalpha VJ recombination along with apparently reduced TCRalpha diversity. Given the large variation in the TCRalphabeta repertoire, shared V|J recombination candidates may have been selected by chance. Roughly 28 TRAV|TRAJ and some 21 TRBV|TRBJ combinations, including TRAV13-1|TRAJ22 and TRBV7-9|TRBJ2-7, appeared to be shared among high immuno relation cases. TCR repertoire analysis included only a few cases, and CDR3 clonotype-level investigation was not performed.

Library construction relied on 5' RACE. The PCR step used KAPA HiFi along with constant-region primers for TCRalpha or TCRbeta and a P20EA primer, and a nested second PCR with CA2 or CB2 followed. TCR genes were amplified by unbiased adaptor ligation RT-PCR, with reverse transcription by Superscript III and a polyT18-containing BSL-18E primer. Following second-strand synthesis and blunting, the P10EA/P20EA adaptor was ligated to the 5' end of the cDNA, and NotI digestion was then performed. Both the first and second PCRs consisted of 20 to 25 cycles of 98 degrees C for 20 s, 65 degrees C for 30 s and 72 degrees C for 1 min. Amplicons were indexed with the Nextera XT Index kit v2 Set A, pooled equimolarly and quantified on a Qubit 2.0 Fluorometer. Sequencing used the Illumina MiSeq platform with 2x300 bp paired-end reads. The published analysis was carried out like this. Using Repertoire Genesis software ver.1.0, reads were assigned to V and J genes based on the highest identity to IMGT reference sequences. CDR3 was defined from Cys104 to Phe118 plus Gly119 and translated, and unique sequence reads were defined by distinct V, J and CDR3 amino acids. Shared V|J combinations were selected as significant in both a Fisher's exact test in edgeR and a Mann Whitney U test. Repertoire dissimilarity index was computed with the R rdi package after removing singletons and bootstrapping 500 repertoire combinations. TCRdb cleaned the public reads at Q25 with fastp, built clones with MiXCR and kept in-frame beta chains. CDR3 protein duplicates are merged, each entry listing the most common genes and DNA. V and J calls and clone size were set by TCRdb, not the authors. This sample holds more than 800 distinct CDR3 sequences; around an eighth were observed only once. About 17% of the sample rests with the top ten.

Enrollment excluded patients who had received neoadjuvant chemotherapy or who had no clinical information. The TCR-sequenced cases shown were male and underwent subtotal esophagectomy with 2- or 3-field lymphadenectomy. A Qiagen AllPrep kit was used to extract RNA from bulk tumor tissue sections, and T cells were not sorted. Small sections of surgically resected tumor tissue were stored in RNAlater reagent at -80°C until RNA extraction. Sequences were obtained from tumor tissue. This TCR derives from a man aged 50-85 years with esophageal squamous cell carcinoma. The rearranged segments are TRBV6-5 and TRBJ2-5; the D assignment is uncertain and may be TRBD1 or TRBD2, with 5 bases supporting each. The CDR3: CASSQVGTQETQYF. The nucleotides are TGTGCCAGCAGCCAAGTGGGGACCCAAGAGACCCAGTACTTC.